What follows are 20 T cell receptor beta chains derived from one specimen sequenced in a study of T-cell memory formation after mild COVID-19 (dated by TCRdb to the early 2020s). The library was prepared using 5' RACE. Sequencing used an Illumina NovaSeq 6000. Clones were called with MiXCR by TCRdb after fastp trimmed the public reads at Q25, and only in-frame beta chains were retained. Each CDR3 protein gets just one entry, which takes the most common genes and DNA from the rows behind it. The sample table lists around 250,000 distinct CDR3 sequences, 9.4% of them with a count of one. The biggest ten clones account for around a fifth of the sample. The sample was PBMCs or a T cell subset sorted from them (not recorded which). The receptors come from a man younger than 35 who had mild COVID-19 (a few samples of this study predate the infection). The sample titles of this study are shuffled in the database, so cell type and time point are left out; the donor was told from shared clones.

The table lists this clonotype with a few counts. This sequence joins TRBV6-2 or TRBV6-3 and TRBJ2-3; unclear D gene. Germline CDR1 and CDR2: MNHEY and SVGEGT. V lost 6 bases, J lost 0 bases, and 7 bases lay in between. The CDR3 spans 13 residues. CDR3 loop: CASSWVSTDTQYF. The DNA for the CDR3 is TGTGCCAGCAGCTGGGTTAGCACAGATACGCAGTATTTT.

V and J are TRBV4-2 and TRBJ2-7; no clear D. The CDR3 consists of 15 residues. The germline V and J ends were trimmed by 0 bases and 3 bases, with 12 bases remaining between them. Per the germline V gene, CDR1 is LGHNA and CDR2 is YNFKEQ. The CDR3, as DNA: TGTGCCAGCAGCCAAGATTTTGGCGGAGACTACGAGCAGTACTTC. Residues: CASSQDFGGDYEQYF.

This clonotype was observed a few times. The chain recombines TRBV30 with TRBJ2-7; D is undetermined. Looked up from germline, CDR1 is GTSNPN and CDR2 is SVGIG (reference sequence). The CDR3 runs 11 residues. V shed 3 bases and J shed 7 bases, with 10 bases lying between them. CDR3: CAWSAGAEQYF. In nucleotides, the CDR3 is TGTGCCTGGAGCGCCGGCGCGGAGCAGTACTTC.

V usage is TRBV12-3 or TRBV12-4 and J usage is TRBJ2-5; no firm D call. Trimming stripped 2 bases from V and 9 bases from J, with 19 bases between. The CDR3 has 15 amino acids. This chain's CDR3 is CASSLTPGRHAAQYF. The CDR3 nucleotides are TGTGCCAGCAGTTTAACTCCCGGACGGCACGCGGCCCAGTACTTC.

The chain employs TRBV20-1 and TRBJ2-3; no reliable D call. The ends were cut back, 3 bases at V and 1 base at J, with 14 bases in the middle. Germline CDR1 and CDR2: DFQATT and SNEGSKA (reference sequence). The CDR3 has 15 amino acids. This CDR3 reads CSASGVGSGTDTQYF. The CDR3 DNA reads as TGCAGTGCTAGTGGGGTAGGGTCCGGCACAGATACGCAGTATTTT.

Remarks on this clonotype: An end of the junction does not agree with germline; a read error may underlie this. The V and J genes are TRBV5-1 and TRBJ2-2; 9 positions agree with TRBD1. This CDR3 is 16 amino acids long. The germline V gene has CDR1 SGHRS and CDR2 YFSETQ. Here the CDR3 DNA reads TGCGCCAGCAGCCCCGGGACAGGGAGGAACAGCGGGGAGCTGTTTTTT. Its protein product is CASSPGTGRNSGELFF.

The chain is built from TRBV21-1 and TRBJ2-7; TRBD1, the table's D call, lacks a check against the DNA. TRBV21-1 is a known pseudogene. CDR3 length: 18 residues. The chain's CDR3 is CASSKDGRDRGFYYEQYV. CDR3 nucleotide sequence: TGTGCCAGCAGCAAAGATGGACGGGACAGGGGGTTTTACTACGAGCAGTACGTC.

V usage is TRBV29-1 and J usage is TRBJ2-4, with no clear D. The ends were cut back, 3 bases at V and 0 bases at J, with 6 bases in the middle. The germline V gene has CDR1 SQVTM and CDR2 ANQGSEA. This CDR3 comprises 13 residues. The CDR3: CSVEDLAKNIQYF. The CDR3 DNA reads as TGCAGCGTTGAGGACCTAGCCAAAAACATTCAGTACTTC. The full variable domain, in which reference TRBV29-1 and TRBJ2-4 provide the parts outside the CDR3, is SAVISQKPSRDICQRGTSLTIQCQVDSQVTMMFWYRQQPGQSLTLIATANQGSEATYESGFVIDKFPISRPNLTFSTLTVSNMSPEDSSIYLCSVEDLAKNIQYFGAGTRLSVL.

The CDR3, as DNA: TGCGCCAGCAGCCAAGATAGAGTTCGGGTTGGAGGAGAGACCCAGTACTTC. Amino acids: CASSQDRVRVGGETQYF. The chain combines TRBV4-3 with TRBJ2-5; TRBD2 might be the D (5 bases). The germline V gene encodes CDR1 LGHNA and CDR2 YSLEER. Trimming pared 0 bases from V and 4 bases from J, leaving 18 bases between. The CDR3 is 17 residues long.

The chain couples TRBV18 to TRBJ2-3, with TRBD1 as a possible D gene (5 bases). The CDR3 has 16 residues. Germline CDR1 reads KGHSH; CDR2 reads LQKENI. Trimming removed 0 bases at V and 3 bases at J, with 13 bases between. CDR3 amino acids: CASSPPGQLRTDTQYF. The DNA of the CDR3 is TGTGCCAGCTCACCACCGGGGCAGTTGCGTACAGATACGCAGTATTTT. Together with reference TRBV18 and TRBJ2-3, the CDR3 gives the full variable domain: NAGVMQNPRHLVRRRGQEARLRCSPMKGHSHVYWYRQLPEEGLKFMVYLQKENIIDESGMPKERFSAEFPKEGPSILRIQQVVRGDSAAYFCASSPPGQLRTDTQYFGPGTRLTVL.

The CDR3 reads CASSLDPAPTGELFF. In DNA form, the CDR3 reads TGCGCCAGCAGCTTGGACCCGGCGCCCACCGGGGAGCTGTTTTTT. The rearrangement links TRBV5-1 to TRBJ2-2; D not resolved. The V gene lost 0 bases and the J gene lost 4 bases, with 10 bases spanning the gap. The germline gives CDR1 SGHRS, CDR2 YFSETQ. The CDR3 covers 15 residues. The complete variable domain, with remaining parts taken from reference TRBV5-1 and TRBJ2-2, reads KAGVTQTPRYLIKTRGQQVTLSCSPISGHRSVSWYQQTPGQGLQFLFEYFSETQRNKGNFPGRFSGRQFSNSRSEMNVSTLELGDSALYLCASSLDPAPTGELFFGEGSRLTVL.

This clonotype was seen only a few times. The chain has TRBV20-1 and TRBJ2-1, with D perhaps TRBD1 (7 bases). Germline values: CDR1 DFQATT, CDR2 SNEGSKA (reference sequence). The length of the CDR3 is 14 residues. Trimming stripped 5 bases from V and 3 bases from J, with 14 bases between. CDR3 sequence (DNA): TGCAGTGCTGAGGAGGGGGCTAGCTACAATGAGCAGTTCTTC. It translates to CSAEEGASYNEQFF.

This clonotype was seen more than once but under ten times. CDR3: CASSLDLAGGITDTQYF. The CDR3 DNA follows: TGTGCCAGCAGCTTAGACCTAGCGGGGGGTATCACAGATACGCAGTATTTT. This chain connects TRBV7-2 to TRBJ2-3; 11 bases line up with TRBD2. Per the germline V gene, CDR1 is SGHTA and CDR2 is FQGNSA. The CDR3 runs to 17 residues. With 1 base clipped from V and 2 bases from J, the junction kept 5 bases outside the gene matches.

The chain carries TRBV30 and TRBJ1-2; D remains ambiguous. V dropped 2 bases and J dropped 2 bases, with 18 bases sitting between them. The length of the CDR3 is 16 residues. Germline loops: CDR1 GTSNPN, CDR2 SVGIG (reference sequence). The CDR3 reads CAWSPLGEEVNYGYTF. CDR3 nucleotides: TGTGCCTGGAGTCCCCTTGGGGAAGAAGTCAACTATGGCTACACCTTC.

This clonotype has a count of ten or more. The rearrangement links TRBV5-6 to TRBJ2-7; no clear D gene. Germline V CDR1 and CDR2: SGHDT, YYEEEE. Trimming removed 4 bases at V and 0 bases at J, with 8 bases between. There are 13 residues in the CDR3. DNA of the CDR3: TGTGCCAGCAGCGGGGTAGACTCCTACGAGCAGTACGTC. Its translation is CASSGVDSYEQYV.

The V and J genes are TRBV9 and TRBJ2-2, with TRBD2 identical over 9 bases. V shed 4 bases, J shed 7 bases, and the junction held 8 bases outside the gene matches. CDR3 size: 15 residues. In germline, CDR1 is SGDLS, CDR2 YYNGEE. The CDR3 is CASSPRTSVIGELFF. CDR3 in DNA: TGTGCCAGCAGCCCTCGGACTAGCGTGATCGGGGAGCTGTTTTTT.

The gene calls are TRBV7-6 and TRBJ1-1; D is perhaps TRBD1 (5 bases). Germline V gives CDR1 SGHVS, CDR2 FNYEAQ. V lost 0 bases to trimming and J lost 3 bases, with 8 bases between them. The CDR3 runs 14 residues. CDR3 nucleotide sequence: TGTGCCAGCAGCTTAGCCAGGGAATACACTGAAGCTTTCTTT. It yields the protein CASSLAREYTEAFF. The complete variable domain, with remaining parts taken from reference TRBV7-6 and TRBJ1-1, reads GAGVSQSPRYKVTKRGQDVALRCDPISGHVSLYWYRQALGQGPEFLTYFNYEAQQDKSGLPNDRFSAERPEGSISTLTIQRTEQRDSAMYRCASSLAREYTEAFFGQGTRLTVV.

This clonotype was seen at least ten times. V is TRBV6-2 or TRBV6-3 and J is TRBJ2-7; possible D gene TRBD1, 6 bases. Looked up from germline, CDR1 is MNHEY and CDR2 is SVGEGT. This CDR3 comprises 13 residues. The ends were cut back, 0 bases at V and 10 bases at J, with 13 bases in the middle. CDR3 nucleotides: TGTGCCAGCAGTTACTCGCAGGGGCGACCACAGTACGTC. Translated: CASSYSQGRPQYV.

The V and J genes are TRBV6-2 or TRBV6-3 and TRBJ2-1; TRBD2 agrees at 8 bases. The CDR3 spans 15 residues. The germline V gene has CDR1 MNHEY and CDR2 SVGEGT. Trimming cost V 4 bases and J 4 bases; bases outside gene matches: 6. The CDR3 spells CASSFRGGPYNEQFF. The CDR3 DNA sequence: TGTGCCAGCAGTTTCCGGGGGGGCCCATACAATGAGCAGTTCTTC.

This clonotype has just a few counts. The rearrangement links TRBV15 to TRBJ2-7, with 10 bases lining up with TRBD1. This CDR3 region has 15 residues. V shed 0 bases, J shed 5 bases, and the junction held 4 bases outside the gene matches. Germline V gene data show CDR1 as LNHNV and CDR2 as YYDKDF (reference sequence). The CDR3 sequence: CATSRDGTGVDEQYV. CDR3 nucleotide sequence: TGTGCCACCAGCAGAGATGGGACAGGGGTAGACGAGCAGTACGTC.